This TCR beta chain was found in a study of multiple sclerosis patients with progressive multifocal leukoencephalopathy. The CDR3 loop spans 15 amino acids. Germline assignment: CDR1 MDHEN and CDR2 SYDVKM. Trimming removed 7 bases from V and 6 bases from J; junction bases left unmatched: 10. Using immunoSEQ multiplex PCR, the repertoire was profiled, and TCRdb retains in-frame clones only, with some absent. This table holds fewer than 40,000 clones, approximately 84% found once. Time point indicated: time of PML onset. JC virus DNA in cerebrospinal fluid confirmed the PML diagnosis. Natalizumab-treated patients developed PML between about 15 and 60 months into natalizumab therapy. All patients had prior interferon beta, and all PML patients were female. At PML onset, T3 blood samples were taken.

The origin of this receptor is a human donor with progressive multifocal leukoencephalopathy. Specimen: PBMCs, collected from a patient treated with natalizumab. V is TRBV28 and J is TRBJ1-5, with 9 bases fitting TRBD1. For the CDR3, the DNA is TGTGCCAGCAACACCGGGACAGGGTTCTTTCAGCCCCAGCATTTT. Translation gives CASNTGTGFFQPQHF.